This entry lists 32 T cell receptor beta chains sequenced from one sample in a study of T cell repertoires in cytomegalovirus infection. In TCRdb, the reads were re-called with MiXCR into one record per CDR3 protein. The sample contains 200,000 or so distinct CDR3 sequences, over 25% of which appear only once. The sample comprised PBMCs. These receptors were collected from a human donor in good health (CMV status not recorded). Some clones in this sample may be carry-over from other donors' samples.

This clonotype has a handful of counts. CDR3 DNA: TGTGCCAGCAGTGAGGTGAACAATGAGCAGTTCTTC. Protein sequence: CASSEVNNEQFF. The V and J genes are TRBV2 and TRBJ2-1; no definite D call. V dropped 3 bases and J dropped 5 bases, with 5 bases sitting between them. The germline V gene has CDR1 SNHLY and CDR2 FYNNEI. The CDR3 consists of 12 residues.

This clonotype has a handful of counts. The rearrangement uses TRBV7-4 and TRBJ1-1; D gene ambiguous. The ends were cut back, 5 bases at V and 4 bases at J, with 14 bases in the middle. The V gene's germline CDR1 is SGHVT and CDR2 SQSDAQ. The CDR3 runs to 14 residues. DNA for the CDR3: TGTGCCAGCAGCCCTCCGGGGTTGGGCACTGAAGCTTTCTTT. Protein sequence: CASSPPGLGTEAFF.

The gene calls are TRBV12-3 or TRBV12-4 and TRBJ1-5; a weak D match, TRBD1 (5 bases). Trimming took 6 bases from V and 0 from J, leaving 24 bases between them. The CDR3 is 19 amino acids. The CDR3 DNA follows: TGTGCCAGCAGCCCTTCCCGAGGGGCAGGGCTTAATAGCAATCAGCCCCAGCATTTT. It codes for CASSPSRGAGLNSNQPQHF.

The chain is built from TRBV19 and TRBJ1-6; the D is unclear. The CDR3 length is 14 residues. CDR1 is LNHDA, CDR2 SQIVND, per germline (reference sequence). V was clipped by 3 bases and J by 8 bases, with 11 bases between them. This CDR3 is CASSILLSDSPLHF. CDR3 sequence (DNA): TGTGCCAGTAGTATCTTACTCAGTGATTCACCCCTCCACTTT. The variable domain in full, with the rest retrieved from reference TRBV19 and TRBJ1-6, is DGGITQSPKYLFRKEGQNVTLSCEQNLNHDAMYWYRQDPGQGLRLIYYSQIVNDFQKGDIAEGYSVSREKKESFPLTVTSAQKNPTAFYLCASSILLSDSPLHFGNGTRLTVT.

This clonotype has more than one count but fewer than ten. The J gene is TRBJ2-5, the V gene TRBV6-2 or TRBV6-3; TRBD1 or TRBD2 may be the D gene (5 bases each). The CDR3 sequence is 14 residues long. With 7 bases removed from V and 5 bases from J, the gap between germline ends came to 17 bases. The germline V gene encodes CDR1 MNHEY and CDR2 SVGEGT. DNA of the CDR3: TGTGCCAGCACCGGGACCCCCGGTGTTGAGACCCAGTACTTC. It encodes CASTGTPGVETQYF.

The V gene is TRBV5-8, the J gene TRBJ2-5; D perhaps matches TRBD1 (6 bases). Germline lookup yields CDR1 SGHTS and CDR2 YDEGEE. The CDR3 length is 15 residues. Between the trimmed V and J ends, which lost 4 bases and 5 bases, there was a span of 18 bases. CDR3 sequence (DNA): TGTGCCAGCAGCACCCTTACAGGGTTCGGGGAGACCCAGTACTTC. Residues: CASSTLTGFGETQYF.

The V and J genes are TRBV19 and TRBJ2-2, with TRBD1 as a possible D gene (6 bases). Trimming shortened V by 7 bases and J by 8 bases, and 14 bases separated the two germline ends. The CDR3 contains 13 residues. CDR1 and CDR2 from the germline V gene are LNHDA and SQIVND (reference sequence). CDR3 protein: CASKVGAMGELFF. In nucleotides, the CDR3 is TGTGCCAGTAAAGTGGGGGCTATGGGGGAGCTGTTTTTT.

This clonotype was seen more than once but under ten times. The V gene is TRBV19, the J gene TRBJ2-7; TRBD1 matches at 7 bases. The CDR3 length is 15 residues. V was clipped by 4 bases and J by 6 bases; unmatched bases: 12. Germline V gene lookup returns CDR1 LNHDA and CDR2 SQIVND (reference sequence). CDR3 coding DNA: TGTGCCAGTAGTAACCTGCCGGGACAGCAATCCGAGCAGTACTTC. Protein sequence: CASSNLPGQQSEQYF.

The genes are TRBV5-1 and TRBJ1-1; 11 nucleotides line up with TRBD1. The CDR3 has 16 residues. Germline CDR1 SGHRS, CDR2 YFSETQ. Germline trimming cut 4 bases from V and 5 bases from J; bases unmatched to any gene: 10. CDR3 in amino acids: CASSGGQGAWITEAFF. In DNA, the CDR3 is TGCGCCAGCAGCGGCGGACAGGGGGCATGGATTACTGAAGCTTTCTTT.

The V gene is TRBV6-5, the J gene TRBJ2-2; the D gene is possibly TRBD2 (6 bases). There are 19 residues in the CDR3. V lost 0 bases and J 6 bases, leaving 23 bases between the germline ends. CDR1 MNHEY and CDR2 SVGAGI come from the germline V gene. CDR3 protein: CASSYSSFRAGRMPGELFF. The CDR3 bases are TGTGCCAGCAGTTACTCCTCATTCCGGGCGGGGAGGATGCCCGGGGAGCTGTTTTTT.

V and J are TRBV20-1 and TRBJ1-5, with a possible D match to TRBD1 (5 bases). Germline CDR1 is DFQATT and CDR2 is SNEGSKA (reference sequence). This CDR3 is 15 amino acids long. V shed 0 bases and J shed 5 bases, with 14 bases lying between them. This CDR3 is CSAREEQGWDQPQHF. CDR3 bases: TGCAGTGCTAGAGAGGAGCAGGGCTGGGATCAGCCCCAGCATTTT.

In this sample, this clonotype turned up many times. V gene TRBV7-2 combines with J gene TRBJ1-1; the D gene is possibly TRBD1 (6 bases). Germline V gives CDR1 SGHTA, CDR2 FQGNSA. V shed 5 bases and J shed 4 bases, with 14 bases lying between them. CDR3 length: 14 amino acids. The CDR3 DNA is TGTGCCAGCAGCATCCCGGGACACTTCACTGAAGCTTTCTTT. Translation gives CASSIPGHFTEAFF.

The rearrangement links TRBV20-1 to TRBJ1-5; D ambiguous. V lost 5 bases and J 0 bases, leaving 17 bases between the germline ends. CDR3 length: 16 residues. Looked up from germline, CDR1 is DFQATT and CDR2 is SNEGSKA (reference sequence). The CDR3 here is CSAPTEGLYSNQPQHF. The CDR3, as DNA: TGCAGTGCTCCTACTGAAGGCCTTTATAGCAATCAGCCCCAGCATTTT.

The rearrangement joins TRBV5-4 to TRBJ2-3; D gene uncertain. The CDR3 has 15 residues. Germline values: CDR1 SGHNT, CDR2 YYREEE (reference sequence). Trimming cost V 4 bases and J 0 bases, with 12 bases left between them. CDR3 nucleotides: TGTGCCAGCAGCGGACGGGTTAGTAGCACAGATACGCAGTATTTT. It translates to CASSGRVSSTDTQYF.

This clonotype was seen more than once but under ten times. This chain joins TRBV19 and TRBJ1-2; 8 bases are shared with TRBD1. The V gene end was trimmed by 7 bases and the J gene end by 5 bases; junction bases not matched to a gene: 9. The CDR3 length is 14 residues. Germline CDR1 and CDR2: LNHDA and SQIVND (reference sequence). The chain's CDR3 is CASIPPGQEYGYTF. CDR3 bases: TGTGCCAGTATCCCCCCGGGACAGGAGTATGGCTACACCTTC.

This clonotype came up many times. The chain recombines TRBV7-6 with TRBJ2-2; possible D gene TRBD1, 6 bases. CDR1 and CDR2 from the germline V gene are SGHVS and FNYEAQ. This CDR3 is 16 amino acids long. V lost 4 bases, J lost 0 bases, and 12 bases lay in between. In DNA, the CDR3 is TGTGCCAGCAGCTCTTGGACAGCTTCGAACACCGGGGAGCTGTTTTTT. Protein product: CASSSWTASNTGELFF.

The chain uses TRBV7-8 and TRBJ1-2, with 8 nucleotides matching TRBD1. The CDR3 extends over 15 amino acids. CDR1 is SGHVS, CDR2 FQNEAQ, per germline. V shed 5 bases, J shed 8 bases, and the junction held 13 bases outside the gene matches. In DNA, the CDR3 is TGTGCCAGCAGCCCCCCGGACAGGGCGGGTTTAGGCTACACCTTC. This sequence encodes CASSPPDRAGLGYTF.

The chain has TRBV29-1 and TRBJ2-2, with 9 bases lining up with TRBD2. Trimming took 4 bases from V and 4 from J; bases not matched to a gene: 4. Per germline, CDR1 SQVTM and CDR2 ANQGSEA. The CDR3 length is 14 residues. The CDR3 DNA follows: TGCAGCGTTGTAGGCGGGGGGGCCACCGGGGAGCTGTTTTTT. Amino acids: CSVVGGGATGELFF.

CDR3 nucleotides: TGTGCCAGCTCACCCAAAAGACAAGCGAACACTGAAGCTTTCTTT. Translated: CASSPKRQANTEAFF. V is TRBV18 and J is TRBJ1-1, with D uncertain. Trimming stripped 3 bases from V and 1 base from J, with 12 bases between. The V gene's germline CDR1 is KGHSH and CDR2 LQKENI. The CDR3 loop spans 15 amino acids.

This clonotype was seen a few times. V gene TRBV12-3 or TRBV12-4 combines with J gene TRBJ2-3, with D tentatively TRBD2 (7 bases). This CDR3 has 12 amino acids. The CDR3 nucleotides are TGTGCGGCGGCGGGGGCGGGAGATACGCAGTATTTT. It yields the protein CAAAGAGDTQYF.

As to this clonotype: Given a much more abundant clone one base away, this may be a read error. The chain links TRBV7-2 to TRBJ2-5; D perhaps matches TRBD1 (7 bases). Germline assignment: CDR1 SGHTA and CDR2 FQGNSA. V was pared by 5 bases and J by 4 bases, with 20 bases between. The CDR3 covers 16 residues. CDR3 in DNA: TGTGCCAGCAGCCCACTAACGGGAGCAGGGGGAGAGACCCAGTACTTC. It is translated as CASSPLTGAGGETQYF.

The chain recombines TRBV4-3 with TRBJ2-3; 9 positions agree with TRBD2. J lost 0 bases, V lost 4 bases, and 11 bases had no gene match. The germline gives CDR1 LGHNA, CDR2 YSLEER. This CDR3 has 18 residues. Written as DNA, the CDR3 is TGCGCCAGCAGCCCCCGGGTGGCGGGGGGGCCTAGCACAGATACGCAGTATTTT. Amino acids: CASSPRVAGGPSTDTQYF.

The chain uses TRBV7-2 and TRBJ2-2; D assignment may be TRBD1 or TRBD2 (7 bases each). V was cut by 5 bases and J by 0 bases, with 22 bases left in between. The CDR3 has 19 amino acids. CDR1 is SGHTA and CDR2 is FQGNSA in the germline V gene. In DNA, the CDR3 is TGTGCCAGCAGCCTGCACCCGCAGGGGGGGGCCCCGAACACCGGGGAGCTGTTTTTT. It translates to CASSLHPQGGAPNTGELFF.

The genes are TRBV10-3 and TRBJ1-2; no clear D. The V end lost 2 bases, the J end lost 4 bases, and 14 bases lay between the germline ends. This CDR3 is built from 15 residues. Per germline, CDR1 ENHRY and CDR2 SYGVKD. Here the CDR3 reads CAISETDTAVYGYTF. DNA of the CDR3: TGTGCCATCAGTGAGACAGACACCGCGGTCTATGGCTACACCTTC.

Turning to this clonotype: A much larger clone differs from this one at a single base, so this may be a read error. V is TRBV7-2 and J is TRBJ2-3; D gene ambiguous. Germline values: CDR1 SGHTA, CDR2 FQGNSA. The CDR3 has 13 amino acids. Trimming removed 4 bases at V and 2 bases at J, with 7 bases between. CDR3 bases: TGTGCCAGCAGCTCCGGAATCACAGATACGCAGTATTTT. Its protein is CASSSGITDTQYF.

This clonotype was seen a handful of times. The genes are TRBV7-2 and TRBJ2-7; weak D call: TRBD2 (7 bases). The CDR3 is 16 amino acids. With 3 bases removed from V and 5 bases from J, the gap between germline ends came to 20 bases. The germline gives CDR1 SGHTA, CDR2 FQGNSA. CDR3 nucleotide sequence: TGTGCCAGCAGCTTGGGACTAACCGGGGGCCAGGACGAGCAGTACTTC. It specifies CASSLGLTGGQDEQYF.

This clonotype turned up a few times. This sequence joins TRBV7-2 and TRBJ2-5, with 7 bases identical to TRBD1. The CDR3 consists of 13 residues. Trimming took 5 bases from V and 4 from J; bases not matched to a gene: 4. Germline assignment: CDR1 SGHTA and CDR2 FQGNSA. CDR3 coding DNA: TGTGCCAGCAGCAAAAACAGGGGAGAGACCCAGTACTTC. It is translated as CASSKNRGETQYF.

J is TRBJ1-4 and V is TRBV7-2; a weak D match, TRBD1 (6 bases). Trimming pared 5 bases from V and 0 bases from J, leaving 13 bases between. This CDR3 spans 16 amino acids. Germline CDR1 is SGHTA and CDR2 is FQGNSA. The CDR3 nucleotides read TGTGCCAGCAGCCAGGGACACAGTGCAACTAATGAAAAACTGTTTTTT. Amino acids: CASSQGHSATNEKLFF.

This clonotype was counted between two and nine times. This chain connects TRBV6-5 to TRBJ2-3; D may be TRBD2 (6 bases). Trimming cost V 8 bases and J 5 bases, with 11 bases left between them. The CDR3 is 12 residues long. Germline V gene data show CDR1 as MNHEY and CDR2 as SVGAGI. The CDR3 here is CASRSGEDTQYF. The CDR3 DNA is TGTGCCAGCCGCTCGGGGGAAGATACGCAGTATTTT.

The table lists this clonotype with many counts. The chain is built from TRBV7-9 and TRBJ1-2; tentative D call: TRBD1 (5 bases). CDR3 length: 13 amino acids. Trimming shortened V by 3 bases and J by 8 bases, and 13 bases separated the two germline ends. CDR1 and CDR2 from the germline V gene are SEHNR and FQNEAQ (reference sequence). The CDR3 bases are TGTGCCAGCAGCTTCGTAGGGGCTGGAGGCTACACCTTC. Translation: CASSFVGAGGYTF.

In this sample, this clonotype turned up a few times. This rearrangement joins TRBV12-3 or TRBV12-4 to TRBJ2-3; weak D call: TRBD2 (5 bases). The CDR3 consists of 15 residues. Trimming removed 3 bases at V and 2 bases at J, with 12 bases between. CDR3 bases: TGTGCCAGCAGTTTGAGTAGGAGGACCACAGATACGCAGTATTTT. It yields the protein CASSLSRRTTDTQYF.

This clonotype was found many times. The gene calls are TRBV7-2 and TRBJ1-1, with D unresolved. The CDR3 contains 14 residues. Germline CDR1 and CDR2: SGHTA and FQGNSA. V lost 0 bases, J lost 0 bases, and 5 bases lay in between. CDR3: CASSLAGMNTEAFF. The DNA of the CDR3 is TGTGCCAGCAGCTTAGCAGGGATGAACACTGAAGCTTTCTTT.